The 13 T cell receptor beta chains below were found in one sample sequenced in a study of blood T cell repertoires in COVID-19. TCRdb's table, derived via immunoSEQ multiplex PCR, lists solely in-frame clones and lacks some. The data contain around 100,000 clones, roughly 90% of them singletons. The sample was peripheral blood. The receptors originated from a human donor in a cohort sampled during active COVID-19.

This chain uses TRBV19 with TRBJ1-2; TRBD1 is a possible D gene (6 bases). Germline values: CDR1 LNHDA, CDR2 SQIVND (reference sequence). CDR3 size: 15 residues. V lost 6 bases, J lost 5 bases, and 19 bases lay in between. Here the CDR3 reads CASSVRASGAYGYTF. The CDR3 coding sequence is TGTGCCAGTAGCGTCAGGGCTTCAGGGGCATATGGCTACACCTTC. Based on the CDR3 plus reference TRBV19 and TRBJ1-2, the full variable domain is DGGITQSPKYLFRKEGQNVTLSCEQNLNHDAMYWYRQDPGQGLRLIYYSQIVNDFQKGDIAEGYSVSREKKESFPLTVTSAQKNPTAFYLCASSVRASGAYGYTFGSGTRLTVV.

The chain joins TRBV5-5 to TRBJ1-4; D gene uncertain. CDR3 length equals 16 residues. V was cut by 5 bases and J by 3 bases, with 17 bases left in between. Per germline, CDR1 SGHKS and CDR2 YYEKEE (reference sequence). The CDR3 DNA sequence: TGTGCCAGCAGTTTCGGAGACGTCCTCGCTAATGAAAAACTGTTTTTT. Translating it yields CASSFGDVLANEKLFF.

This chain connects TRBV5-1 to TRBJ1-2; 9 nucleotides line up with TRBD1. There are 15 residues in the CDR3. J gave up 5 bases and V 0 bases, and 5 bases lay outside the gene matches. Germline values: CDR1 SGHRS, CDR2 YFSETQ. CDR3 loop: CASSLGLGTGYGYTF. CDR3 DNA: TGCGCCAGCAGCTTGGGCCTCGGGACAGGGTATGGCTACACCTTC.

The table lists this clone with a count of one. At one end the junction does not follow the germline gene, possibly because of a read error. V and J are TRBV4-1 and TRBJ2-1, with 9 bases matching TRBD2. The CDR3 covers 13 residues. Per germline, CDR1 MGHRA and CDR2 YSYEKL. The CDR3: CASSQLLAGGPVF. The DNA for the CDR3 is TGCGCCAGCAGCCAACTTCTTGCGGGGGGGCCTGTCTTC.

The chain has TRBV2 and TRBJ2-7, with 8 bases lining up with TRBD1. The J segment lost 1 base and the V segment lost 7 bases, leaving 9 bases of the junction unmatched. The CDR3 has 15 residues. The V gene's germline CDR1 is SNHLY and CDR2 FYNNEI. CDR3 DNA: TGTGCCAGCAACCCAGGGACAGGTGGTTCCTACGAGCAGTACTTC. This gives the protein CASNPGTGGSYEQYF.

The chain joins TRBV3-1 (or the pseudogene TRBV3-2) to TRBJ2-2, with a weak D call TRBD2 (7 bases). The CDR3 loop spans 19 amino acids. Germline CDR1 LGHDT, CDR2 YNNKEL (reference sequence). Between the trimmed V and J ends, which lost 2 bases and 4 bases, there was a span of 23 bases. The CDR3 protein is CASSQPPHREGWSTGELFF. CDR3 nucleotides: TGTGCCAGCAGCCAACCACCCCACAGGGAGGGATGGAGCACCGGGGAGCTGTTTTTT.

This clone was detected only a few times. V and J are TRBV9 and TRBJ1-5; possibly TRBD1 for D (6 bases). Trimming stripped 3 bases from V and 1 base from J, with 8 bases between. Germline-derived CDR1 and CDR2 are SGDLS and YYNGEE. The CDR3 spans 14 residues. Written as DNA, the CDR3 is TGTGCCAGCAGCGAGGGGGGGAGCAATCAGCCCCAGCATTTT. It codes for CASSEGGSNQPQHF.

As DNA, the CDR3 is TGTGCCACCAGCAGCCGCTCGGGATCCAAAAACATTCAGTACTTC. Translation gives CATSSRSGSKNIQYF. This chain joins TRBV15 and TRBJ2-4, with D perhaps matching TRBD2 (5 bases). Trimming stripped 3 bases from V and 2 bases from J, with 11 bases between. CDR1 is LNHNV and CDR2 is YYDKDF in the germline V gene (reference sequence). The CDR3 has 15 residues.

The chain couples TRBV4-1 to TRBJ2-1; TRBD2 agrees at 11 bases. V trimming: 2 bases; J trimming: 4 bases; junction bases outside the gene matches: 1. There are 15 residues in the CDR3. From germline, CDR1 is MGHRA and CDR2 YSYEKL. The CDR3 DNA reads TGCGCCAGCAGCCAAATAGCGGGAGGGTACAATGAGCAGTTCTTC. This encodes CASSQIAGGYNEQFF.

This chain joins TRBV6-2 or TRBV6-3 and TRBJ1-1, with D unclear. This CDR3 has 13 amino acids. Germline loops: CDR1 MNHEY, CDR2 SVGEGT. V lost 2 bases and J lost 5, with 9 bases in between. Written as DNA, the CDR3 is TGTGCCAGCAGTTACCAAAAGAGGACTGAAGCTTTCTTT. Protein: CASSYQKRTEAFF.

This clone was counted a few times. Here the CDR3 DNA reads TGTGCCAGCAGCTCCCCCACGGGAAGCTCCTACGAGCAGTACTTC. This codes for CASSSPTGSSYEQYF. This chain connects TRBV5-4 to TRBJ2-7; TRBD2 might be the D (5 bases). Germline V CDR1 and CDR2: SGHNT, YYREEE (reference sequence). There are 15 residues in the CDR3. V dropped 3 bases and J dropped 0 bases, with 13 bases sitting between them.

The chain combines TRBV7-6 with TRBJ2-7; 9 nucleotides match TRBD2. Per the germline V gene, CDR1 is SGHVS and CDR2 is FNYEAQ. CDR3 length: 17 residues. The trim removed 3 bases at V and 4 bases at J, leaving 13 bases unmatched. The CDR3 nucleotides read TGTGCCAGCAGCTTGAGCCCTCGGCGGGGGGGCGTTTACGAGCAGTACTTC. Translation gives CASSLSPRRGGVYEQYF.

This clone was seen once. The genes are TRBV18 and TRBJ1-5; no firm D call. In germline, CDR1 is KGHSH, CDR2 LQKENI. Trimming took off 3 bases at V and 11 bases at J, with 17 bases between the two ends. This CDR3 is built from 14 residues. This CDR3 is CASSPQRQSPAQHF. CDR3 nucleotides: TGTGCCAGCTCACCTCAGCGCCAAAGCCCGGCCCAGCATTTT.